The clone carrying this T cell receptor beta chain showed up just once. V was clipped by 3 bases and J by 1 base; unmatched bases: 4. The germline V gene has CDR1 SGHRS and CDR2 YFSETQ. The CDR3 is made up of 16 amino acids. The sample is drawn from a study of shared T cell receptors in the human thymus. Clones were read by immunoSEQ multiplex PCR, and TCRdb kept only the in-frame ones, dropping some. Of about 660,000 clones in the sample, roughly 88% were seen once. The sample was also reused in another study, on human thymus T cells. That report adds: The donor group consisted of healthy Finnish infants who were having corrective surgery for congenital heart defects. It was from resections taken during corrective heart surgery that the thymus tissue came. Related work showed strongly overlapping thymic repertoires across unrelated individuals.

This clonotype was obtained from a boy younger than two with a congenital heart defect. This rearrangement joins TRBV5-1 to TRBJ2-2; 9 nucleotides align to TRBD2. The sequencing input was thymocytes. The CDR3 loop is CASSSLSGGNTGELFF. The CDR3 DNA reads TGCGCCAGCAGCTCGCTTAGCGGGGGGAACACCGGGGAGCTGTTTTTT.